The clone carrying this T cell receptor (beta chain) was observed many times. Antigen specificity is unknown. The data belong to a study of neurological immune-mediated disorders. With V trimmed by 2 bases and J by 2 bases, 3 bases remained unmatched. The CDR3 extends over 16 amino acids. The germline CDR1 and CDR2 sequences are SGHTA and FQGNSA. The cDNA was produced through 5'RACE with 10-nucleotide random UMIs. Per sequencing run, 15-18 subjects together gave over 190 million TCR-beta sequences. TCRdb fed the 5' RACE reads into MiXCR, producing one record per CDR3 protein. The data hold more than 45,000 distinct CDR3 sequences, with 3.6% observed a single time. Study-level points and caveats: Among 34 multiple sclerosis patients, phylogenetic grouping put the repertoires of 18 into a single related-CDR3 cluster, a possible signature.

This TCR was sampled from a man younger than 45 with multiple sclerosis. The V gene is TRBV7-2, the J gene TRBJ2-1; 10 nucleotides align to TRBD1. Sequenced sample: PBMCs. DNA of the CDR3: TGTGCCAGCAGCTTAAATGGACAGGGGGCCTACAATGAGCAGTTCTTC. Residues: CASSLNGQGAYNEQFF.